This TCR beta chain was captured in a study of Ad26.COV2.S vaccination and SARS-CoV-2 variants. Produced via immunoSEQ multiplex PCR; TCRdb's table is partial and in-frame only. Here the sample spans nearly 95,000 clones, roughly 84% being singletons. Germline lookup yields CDR1 SGHTA and CDR2 FQGNSA. Trimming left V 3 bases short and J 2 bases short, with 0 bases between. This CDR3 has 11 residues. The chain couples TRBV7-2 to TRBJ2-3; D remains ambiguous. The TCR comes from a human donor who had recovered from COVID-19. The starting material was peripheral blood, obtained after recovery from COVID-19. The CDR3 loop is CASSFTDTQYF. The CDR3, as DNA: TGTGCCAGCAGCTTCACAGATACGCAGTATTTT.